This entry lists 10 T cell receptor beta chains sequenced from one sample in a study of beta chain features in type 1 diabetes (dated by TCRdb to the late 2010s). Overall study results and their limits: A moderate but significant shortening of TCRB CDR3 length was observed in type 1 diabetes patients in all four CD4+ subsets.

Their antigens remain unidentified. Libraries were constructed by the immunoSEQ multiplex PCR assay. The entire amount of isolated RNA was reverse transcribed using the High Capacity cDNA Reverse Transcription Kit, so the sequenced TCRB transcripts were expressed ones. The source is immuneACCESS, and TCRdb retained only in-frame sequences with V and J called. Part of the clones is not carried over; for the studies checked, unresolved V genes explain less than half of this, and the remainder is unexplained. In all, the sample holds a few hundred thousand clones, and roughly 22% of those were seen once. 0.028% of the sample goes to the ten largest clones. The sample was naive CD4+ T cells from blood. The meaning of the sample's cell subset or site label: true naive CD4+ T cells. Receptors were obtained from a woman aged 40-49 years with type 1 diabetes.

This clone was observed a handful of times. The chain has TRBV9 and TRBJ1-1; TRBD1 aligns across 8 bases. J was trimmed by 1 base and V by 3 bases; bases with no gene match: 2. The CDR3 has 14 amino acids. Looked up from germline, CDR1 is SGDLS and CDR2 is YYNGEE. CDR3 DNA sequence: TGTGCCAGCAGCGGGGGACAGGAGAACACTGAAGCTTTCTTT. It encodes CASSGGQENTEAFF.

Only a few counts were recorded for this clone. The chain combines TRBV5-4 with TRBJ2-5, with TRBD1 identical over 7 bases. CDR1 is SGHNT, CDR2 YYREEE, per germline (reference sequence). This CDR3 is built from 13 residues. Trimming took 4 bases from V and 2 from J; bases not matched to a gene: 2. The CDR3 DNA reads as TGTGCCAGCAGCATACAGGGGCAAGAGACCCAGTACTTC. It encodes CASSIQGQETQYF. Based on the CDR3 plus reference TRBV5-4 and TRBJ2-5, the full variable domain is ETGVTQSPTHLIKTRGQQVTLRCSSQSGHNTVSWYQQALGQGPQFIFQYYREEENGRGNFPPRFSGLQFPNYSSELNVNALELDDSALYLCASSIQGQETQYFGPGTRLLVL.

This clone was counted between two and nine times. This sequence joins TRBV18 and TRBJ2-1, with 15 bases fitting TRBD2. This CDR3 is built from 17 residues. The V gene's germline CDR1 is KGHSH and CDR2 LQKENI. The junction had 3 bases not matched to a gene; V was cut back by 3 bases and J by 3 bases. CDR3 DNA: TGTGCCAGCTCACCCCGGGGACTAGCGGGAGGCTACAATGAGCAGTTCTTC. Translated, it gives CASSPRGLAGGYNEQFF. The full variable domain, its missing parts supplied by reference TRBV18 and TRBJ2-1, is NAGVMQNPRHLVRRRGQEARLRCSPMKGHSHVYWYRQLPEEGLKFMVYLQKENIIDESGMPKERFSAEFPKEGPSILRIQQVVRGDSAAYFCASSPRGLAGGYNEQFFGPGTRLTVL.

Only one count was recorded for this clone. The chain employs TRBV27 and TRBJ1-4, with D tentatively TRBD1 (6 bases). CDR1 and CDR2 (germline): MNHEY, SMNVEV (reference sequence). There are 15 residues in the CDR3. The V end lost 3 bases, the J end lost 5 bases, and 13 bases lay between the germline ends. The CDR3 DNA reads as TGTGCCAGCAGTTTGCGGGGGGCGGGGAATGAAAAACTGTTTTTT. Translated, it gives CASSLRGAGNEKLFF.

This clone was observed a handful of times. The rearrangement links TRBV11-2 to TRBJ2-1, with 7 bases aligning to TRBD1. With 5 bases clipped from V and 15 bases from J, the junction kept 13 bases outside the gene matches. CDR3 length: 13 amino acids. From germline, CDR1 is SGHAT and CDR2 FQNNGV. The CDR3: CASSLRTGEYPFF. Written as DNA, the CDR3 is TGTGCCAGCAGCCTCCGGACAGGCGAATATCCGTTCTTC.

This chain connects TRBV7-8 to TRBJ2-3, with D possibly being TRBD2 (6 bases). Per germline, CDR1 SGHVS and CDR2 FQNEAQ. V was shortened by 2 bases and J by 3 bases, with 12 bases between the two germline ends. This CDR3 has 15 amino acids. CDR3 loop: CASSLTGARTDTQYF. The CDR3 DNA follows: TGTGCCAGCAGCTTAACGGGAGCGAGGACAGATACGCAGTATTTT.

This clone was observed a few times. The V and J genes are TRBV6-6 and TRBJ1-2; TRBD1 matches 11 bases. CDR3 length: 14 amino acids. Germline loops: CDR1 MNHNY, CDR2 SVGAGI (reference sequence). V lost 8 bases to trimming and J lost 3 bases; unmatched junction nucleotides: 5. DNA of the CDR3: TGTGCCAGCCGGGACAGGGGGACCGACTATGGCTACACCTTC. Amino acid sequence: CASRDRGTDYGYTF.

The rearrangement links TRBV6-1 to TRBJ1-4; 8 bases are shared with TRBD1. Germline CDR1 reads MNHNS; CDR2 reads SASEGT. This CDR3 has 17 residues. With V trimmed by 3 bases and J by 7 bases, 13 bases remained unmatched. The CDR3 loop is CASSEDRAPSAREKLFF. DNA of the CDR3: TGTGCCAGCAGTGAGGACAGGGCACCGTCCGCCCGTGAAAAACTGTTTTTT.

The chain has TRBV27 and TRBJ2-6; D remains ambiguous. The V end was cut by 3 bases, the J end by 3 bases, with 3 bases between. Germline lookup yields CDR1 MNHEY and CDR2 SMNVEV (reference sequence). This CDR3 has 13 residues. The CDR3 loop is CASSFFGANVLTF. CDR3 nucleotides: TGTGCCAGCAGTTTCTTTGGGGCCAACGTCCTGACTTTC.

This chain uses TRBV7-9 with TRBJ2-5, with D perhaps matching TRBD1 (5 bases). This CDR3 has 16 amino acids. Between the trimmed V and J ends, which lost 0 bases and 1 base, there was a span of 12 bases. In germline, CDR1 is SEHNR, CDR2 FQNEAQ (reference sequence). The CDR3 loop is CASSLALGTGQETQYF. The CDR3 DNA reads TGTGCCAGCAGCTTAGCGTTGGGAACAGGCCAAGAGACCCAGTACTTC.